This T cell receptor (delta chain) was profiled in a study of DNA immune sequencing with unique molecular identifiers. Study in general: Buffy-coat γδ T cells, enriched immunomagnetically, supplied the sequenced genomic DNA. General study points: TRDV2 with TRDJ1 was the commonest TRD rearrangement in healthy donors.

A 32-plex genomic DNA assay used primers for all 8 TRDV and 4 TRDJ genes. The library had 12-nucleotide UMIs introduced over around 3 barcoding cycles, then a second adapter PCR. TCRdb re-processed the multiplex PCR reads via CATT. The sample holds approximately 2,000 delta-chain clones, around 14% seen once. Concerning this clone itself: Its target is unknown. The protein recorded in TCRdb matches a much larger clone and deviates from this DNA's translation at residue 8, suggesting a read error; the protein here is obtained by translating the DNA.

The CDR3 is 16 residues long. J gave up 3 bases and V 2 bases, and 10 bases lay outside the gene matches. Looked up from germline, CDR1 is GEAIGNYY and CDR2 is EKD. The TCR comes from a human donor in good health. This chain links TRDV2 with TRDJ1, with 8 bases that match TRDD3. Source material: gamma-delta T cells enriched from blood buffy coat, or unenriched PBMCs (not recorded which). The CDR3 protein is CACDKLGETQADKLIF. The CDR3, as DNA: TGTGCCTGTGACAAGCTGGGGGAAACGCAGGCCGATAAACTCATCTTT.